The table lists the clone carrying this TCR beta chain with a count of one. The antigen remains unidentified. These data originate in a study of cytomegalovirus exposure and HLA in healthy donors. Whole-study results and caveats: It was shown in a later analysis that HLA-associated TCR beta chains were more clonally expanded than other, equally common chains.

Germline V gene sequence: CDR1 KGHSH, CDR2 LQKENI. Trimming removed 2 bases at V and 2 bases at J, with 17 bases between. This CDR3 contains 17 residues. Amplification used 60 Vbeta primers and 13 Jbeta primers. Original analysis: Later, tens of millions of unique TCR beta chains were counted in an analysis, and around 11 million of them were shared. The method was immunoSEQ multiplex PCR; TCRdb's version includes in-frame clones alone and lacks a portion of them. D and trimming were read from the DNA, whereas the V and J calls and clone size are those reported in that table. The sample has 77,000 or so clones, over 70% seen once.

This TCR came from a woman in her thirties or forties in good health and CMV-seronegative. The chain couples TRBV18 to TRBJ2-3, with a tentative D call TRBD1 (6 bases). The specimen sequenced was PBMCs. The CDR3 loop reads CASSPTLHRVDTDTQYF. CDR3 nucleotide sequence: TGTGCCAGCTCACCAACGCTCCACAGGGTTGACACAGATACGCAGTATTTT.